This T cell receptor (beta chain) was captured in a study of CD8 T cells in Susac syndrome. Reverse transcription used roughly 0.45 to 1 ug RNA and random hexamers. TCRdb fed the immunoSEQ multiplex PCR reads into MiXCR, producing one record per CDR3 protein. Of 50,000 to 55,000 distinct CDR3 sequences in the sample, approximately 95% are singletons; the top ten hold less than 0.95%. The CDR3 sequence is 16 residues long. V trimming: 1 base; J trimming: 4 bases; junction bases outside the gene matches: 3. CDR1 and CDR2 from the germline V gene are SNHLY and FYNNEI. The sequence was obtained from a human donor with Susac syndrome. Input material: CD8+ T cells from PBMCs. V is TRBV2 and J is TRBJ2-1; 11 bases are shared with TRBD2. CDR3 amino acids: CASSEGASGGYNEQFF. The CDR3 DNA is TGTGCCAGCAGTGAAGGGGCTAGCGGGGGGTACAATGAGCAGTTCTTC.